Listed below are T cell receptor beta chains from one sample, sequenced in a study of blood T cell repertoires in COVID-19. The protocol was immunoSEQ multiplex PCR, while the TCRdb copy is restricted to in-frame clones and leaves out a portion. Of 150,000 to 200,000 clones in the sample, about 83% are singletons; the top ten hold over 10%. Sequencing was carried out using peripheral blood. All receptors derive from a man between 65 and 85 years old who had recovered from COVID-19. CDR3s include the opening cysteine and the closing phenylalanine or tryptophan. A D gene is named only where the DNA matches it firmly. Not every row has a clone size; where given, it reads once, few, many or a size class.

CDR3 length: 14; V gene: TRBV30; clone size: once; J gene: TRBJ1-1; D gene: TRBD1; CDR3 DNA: TGTGCCTGGAGCAGGACAGGGGCAATCACTGAAGCTTTCTTT; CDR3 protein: CAWSRTGAITEAFF
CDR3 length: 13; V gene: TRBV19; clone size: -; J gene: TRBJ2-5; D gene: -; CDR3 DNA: TGTGCCAGTAGTCCCGGACAGCAAGAGACCCAGTACTTC; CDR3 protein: CASSPGQQETQYF
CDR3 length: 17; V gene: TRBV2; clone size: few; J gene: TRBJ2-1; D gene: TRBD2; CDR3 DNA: TGTGCCAGCAGTCTCTACGGACTAGAGAGCTCCTACAATGAGCAGTTCTTC; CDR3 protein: CASSLYGLESSYNEQFF
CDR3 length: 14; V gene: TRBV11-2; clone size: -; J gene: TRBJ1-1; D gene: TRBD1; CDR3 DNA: TGTGCCAGCAGCTTCCAAATGACAGGGGGAGAAGCTTTCTTT; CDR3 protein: CASSFQMTGGEAFF
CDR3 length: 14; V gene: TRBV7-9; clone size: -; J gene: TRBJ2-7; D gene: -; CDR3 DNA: TGTGCCAGCAGCTTCGGAGGGGGGGCCTACGAGCAGTACTTC; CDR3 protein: CASSFGGGAYEQYF
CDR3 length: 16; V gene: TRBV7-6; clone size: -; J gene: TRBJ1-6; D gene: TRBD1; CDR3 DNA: TGTGCCAGCAGCTCCGACAGGGGGCTATATAATTCACCCCTCCACTTT; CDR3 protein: CASSSDRGLYNSPLHF
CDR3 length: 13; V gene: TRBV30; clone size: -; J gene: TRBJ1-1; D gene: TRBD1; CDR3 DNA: TGTGCCTGGAGTAGGGACAGGGGCACTGAAGCTTTCTTT; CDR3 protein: CAWSRDRGTEAFF
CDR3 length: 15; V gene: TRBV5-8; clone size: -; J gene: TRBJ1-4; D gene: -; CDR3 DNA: TGTGCCAGCAGCCTGAGGGGGGGGCAGGCTGAAAAACTGTTTTTT; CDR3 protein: CASSLRGGQAEKLFF
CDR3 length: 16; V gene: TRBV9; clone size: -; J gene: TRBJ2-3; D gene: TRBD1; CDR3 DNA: TGTGCCAGCAGCGTAGGACAGGGTAGGTCCACAGATACGCAGTATTTT; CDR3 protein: CASSVGQGRSTDTQYF
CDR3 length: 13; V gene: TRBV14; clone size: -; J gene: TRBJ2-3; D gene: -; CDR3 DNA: TGTGCCAGCAGCCCGACTACCACAGATACGCAGTATTTT; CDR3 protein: CASSPTTTDTQYF
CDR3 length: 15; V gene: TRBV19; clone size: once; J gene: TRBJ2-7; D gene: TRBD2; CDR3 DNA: TGTGCCAGTAGTATAGTGGCGGGAGGTGGCTACGAGCAGTACTTC; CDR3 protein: CASSIVAGGGYEQYF
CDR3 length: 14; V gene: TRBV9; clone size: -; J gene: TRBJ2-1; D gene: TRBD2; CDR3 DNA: TGTGCCAGCAGCGCTCTAGCGGGAGCGAGTGAGCAGTTCTTC; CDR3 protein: CASSALAGASEQFF
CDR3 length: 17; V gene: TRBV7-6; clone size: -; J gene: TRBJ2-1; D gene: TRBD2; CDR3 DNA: TGTGCCAGCAGCAGAGGGACTAGCGGAAGCTCCTACAATGAGCAGTTCTTC; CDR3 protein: CASSRGTSGSSYNEQFF
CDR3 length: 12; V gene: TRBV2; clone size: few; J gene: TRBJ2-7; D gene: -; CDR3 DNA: TGTGCCAGCAGTGCACAGGGCTACGAGCAGTACTTC; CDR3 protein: CASSAQGYEQYF
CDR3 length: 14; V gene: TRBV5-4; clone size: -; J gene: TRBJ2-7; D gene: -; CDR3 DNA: TGTGCCAGCAGCCTGGGAGGGACAGCCTACGAGCAGTACTTC; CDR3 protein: CASSLGGTAYEQYF
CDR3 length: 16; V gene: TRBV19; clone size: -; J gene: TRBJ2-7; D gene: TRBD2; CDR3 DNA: TGTGCCAGTAGTATTGGACTAGCGGGAGTGTATAACGAGCAGTACTTC; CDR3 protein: CASSIGLAGVYNEQYF
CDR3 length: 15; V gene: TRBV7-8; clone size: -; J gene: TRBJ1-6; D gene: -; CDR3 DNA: TGTGCCAGCAGCCAAATGAGACAGCTTAATTCACCCCTCCACTTT; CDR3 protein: CASSQMRQLNSPLHF
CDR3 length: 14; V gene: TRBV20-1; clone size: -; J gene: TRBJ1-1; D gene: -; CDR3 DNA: TGCAGTGCTAGTAACAGGGTCGAAGCAACTGAAGCTTTCTTT; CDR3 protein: CSASNRVEATEAFF
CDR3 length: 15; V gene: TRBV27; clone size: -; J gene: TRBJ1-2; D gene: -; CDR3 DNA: TGTGCCAGCAGCCCTTCAGGGAGGTCTAACTATGGCTACACCTTC; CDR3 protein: CASSPSGRSNYGYTF
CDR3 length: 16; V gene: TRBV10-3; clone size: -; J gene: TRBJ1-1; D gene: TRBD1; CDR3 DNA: TGTGCCATCAGTGAGTCTCCAGCCGGGACAGGGGGGAAAGCTTTCTTT; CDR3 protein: CAISESPAGTGGKAFF
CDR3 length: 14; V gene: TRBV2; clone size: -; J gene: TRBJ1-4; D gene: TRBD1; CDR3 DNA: TGTGCCAGCAGCTCGGACAGGGGGGATGAAAAACTGTTTTTT; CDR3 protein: CASSSDRGDEKLFF
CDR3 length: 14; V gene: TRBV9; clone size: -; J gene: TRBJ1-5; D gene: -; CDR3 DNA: TGTGCCAGCAGCGTCGAGGACAGTAATCAGCCCCAGCATTTT; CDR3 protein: CASSVEDSNQPQHF
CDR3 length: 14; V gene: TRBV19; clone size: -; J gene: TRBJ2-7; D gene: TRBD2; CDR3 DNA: TGTGCCAGTAGTATTAGCGGGAGTGGTTACGAGCAGTACTTC; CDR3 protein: CASSISGSGYEQYF
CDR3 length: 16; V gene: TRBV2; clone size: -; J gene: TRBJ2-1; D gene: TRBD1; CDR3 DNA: TGTGCCAGCAGTGACGGTAGGACAGGGGGCTTCAATGAGCAGTTCTTC; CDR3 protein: CASSDGRTGGFNEQFF
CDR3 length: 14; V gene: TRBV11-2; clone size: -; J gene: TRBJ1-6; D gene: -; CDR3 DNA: TGTGCCAGCAGCTTAGTCAGGGGTAATTCACCCCTCCACTTT; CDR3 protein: CASSLVRGNSPLHF
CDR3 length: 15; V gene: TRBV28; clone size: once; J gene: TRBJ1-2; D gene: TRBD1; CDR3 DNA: TGTGCCAGCAGTTTTGCTGGACAGGAGAACTATGGCTACACCTTC; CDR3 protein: CASSFAGQENYGYTF
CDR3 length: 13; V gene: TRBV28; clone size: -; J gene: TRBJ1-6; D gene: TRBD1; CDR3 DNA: TGTGCCACCGAGGGACAGGGGCACTCACCCCTCCACTTT; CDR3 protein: CATEGQGHSPLHF
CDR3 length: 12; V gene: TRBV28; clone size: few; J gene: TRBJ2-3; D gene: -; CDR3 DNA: TGTGCCAGCAGCCTAAAGTCAGATACGCAGTATTTT; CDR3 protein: CASSLKSDTQYF
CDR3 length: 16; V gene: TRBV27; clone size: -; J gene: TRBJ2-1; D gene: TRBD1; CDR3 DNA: TGTGCCAGCAGTTTCCAAGGACAGGGTCGATACAATGAGCAGTTCTTC; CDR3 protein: CASSFQGQGRYNEQFF
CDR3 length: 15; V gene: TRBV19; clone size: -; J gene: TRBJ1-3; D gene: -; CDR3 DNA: TGTGCCAGTAGTATTCAGGACAGCTCTGGAAACACCATATATTTT; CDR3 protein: CASSIQDSSGNTIYF
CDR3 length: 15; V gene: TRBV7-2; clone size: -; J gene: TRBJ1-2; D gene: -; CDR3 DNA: TGTGCCAGCAGCCCCTCTCCCGCAGGCGTGTATGGCTACACCTTC; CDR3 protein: CASSPSPAGVYGYTF
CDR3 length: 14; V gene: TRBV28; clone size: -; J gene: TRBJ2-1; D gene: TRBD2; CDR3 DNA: TGTGCCAGCAGGACTAGCGCTAAAAACGGGGGGCAGTTCTTC; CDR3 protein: CASRTSAKNGGQFF
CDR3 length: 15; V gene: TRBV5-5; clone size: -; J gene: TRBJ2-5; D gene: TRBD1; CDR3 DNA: TGTGCCAGCAGCTTGGGACAGGGGGCTTTGGAGACCCAGTACTTC; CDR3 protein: CASSLGQGALETQYF
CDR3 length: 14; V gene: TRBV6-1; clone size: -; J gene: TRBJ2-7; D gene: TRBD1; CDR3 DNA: TGTGCCAGCACTGAAACTCCAGGGGGTGGGGAGCAGTACTTC; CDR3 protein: CASTETPGGGEQYF
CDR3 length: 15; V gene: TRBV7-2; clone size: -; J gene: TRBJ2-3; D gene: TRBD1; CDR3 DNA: TGTGCCAGCAGCTCTAACACAGGGGACACAGATACGCAGTATTTT; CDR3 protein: CASSSNTGDTDTQYF
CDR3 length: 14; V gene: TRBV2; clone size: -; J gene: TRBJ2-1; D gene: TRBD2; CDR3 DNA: TGTGCCAGCAATAGAGCGGGAGTTGGGAATGAGCAGTTCTTC; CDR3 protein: CASNRAGVGNEQFF
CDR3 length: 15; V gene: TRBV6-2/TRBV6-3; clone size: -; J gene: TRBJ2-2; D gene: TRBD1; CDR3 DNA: TGTGCCAGCAGTTGGGACAGCGCGAACACCGGGGAGCTGTTTTTT; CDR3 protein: CASSWDSANTGELFF
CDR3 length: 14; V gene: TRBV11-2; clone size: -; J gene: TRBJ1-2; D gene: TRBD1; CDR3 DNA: TGTGCCAGCAGCTTAGGCGGGACAGATTATGGCTACACCTTC; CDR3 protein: CASSLGGTDYGYTF
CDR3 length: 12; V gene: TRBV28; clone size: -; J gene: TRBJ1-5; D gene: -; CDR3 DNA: TGTGCCAGCAGAATTTACAATCAGCCCCAGCATTTT; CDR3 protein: CASRIYNQPQHF
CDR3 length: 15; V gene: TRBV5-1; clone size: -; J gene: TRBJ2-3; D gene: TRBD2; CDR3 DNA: TGCGCCAGCAGCCCTGCTAGCGGGAGAGTGGATACGCAGTATTTT; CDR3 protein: CASSPASGRVDTQYF
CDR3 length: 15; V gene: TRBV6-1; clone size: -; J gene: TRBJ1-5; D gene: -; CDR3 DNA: TGTGCCAGCAGTGAATACCCGGGAGGCAATCAGCCCCAGCATTTT; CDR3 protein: CASSEYPGGNQPQHF
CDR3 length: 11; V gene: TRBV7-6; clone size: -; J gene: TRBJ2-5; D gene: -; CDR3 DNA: TGTGCCAGCAGCCTACTTGAGACCCAGTACTTC; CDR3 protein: CASSLLETQYF
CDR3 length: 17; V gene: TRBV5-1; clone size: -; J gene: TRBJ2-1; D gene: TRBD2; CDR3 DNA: TGCGCCAGCAGTTTCGGGACTAGCGGGAGGGCCTCGGATGAGCAGTTCTTC; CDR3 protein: CASSFGTSGRASDEQFF
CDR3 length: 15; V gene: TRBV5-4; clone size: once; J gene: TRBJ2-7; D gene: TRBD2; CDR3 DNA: TGTGCCAGCAGCTTGGAATTAGCGGGAGGGCTCGAGCAGTACTTC; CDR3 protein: CASSLELAGGLEQYF
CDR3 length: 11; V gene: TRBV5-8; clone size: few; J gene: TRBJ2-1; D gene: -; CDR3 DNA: TGTGCCAGCAGCCAAGGAGCTGAGCAGTTCTTC; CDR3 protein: CASSQGAEQFF
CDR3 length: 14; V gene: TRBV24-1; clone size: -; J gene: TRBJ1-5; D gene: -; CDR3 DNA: TGTGCCACCAGTGATTCACGGGGGTATCAGCCCCAGCATTTT; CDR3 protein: CATSDSRGYQPQHF
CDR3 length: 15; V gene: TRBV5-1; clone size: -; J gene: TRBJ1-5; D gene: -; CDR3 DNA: TGCGCCAGCAGCTTGATGGGGCAGGGCAATCAGCCCCAGCATTTT; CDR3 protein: CASSLMGQGNQPQHF
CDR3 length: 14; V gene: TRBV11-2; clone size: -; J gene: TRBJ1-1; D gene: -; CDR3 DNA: TGTGCCAGCAGTCAAACAGGGCCTACGTCTGAGGCTTTCTTT; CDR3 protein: CASSQTGPTSEAFF
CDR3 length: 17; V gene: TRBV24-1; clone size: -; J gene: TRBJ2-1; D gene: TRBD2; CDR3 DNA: TGTGCCACCAGTGACCAGACTAGCGGGAGGTTCTACAATGAGCAGTTCTTC; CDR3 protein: CATSDQTSGRFYNEQFF
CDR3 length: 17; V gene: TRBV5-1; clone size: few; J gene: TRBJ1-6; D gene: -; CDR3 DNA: TGCGCCAGCAGCTTGGGCGACAGGAGCTCCTATAATTCACCCCTCCACTTT; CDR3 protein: CASSLGDRSSYNSPLHF
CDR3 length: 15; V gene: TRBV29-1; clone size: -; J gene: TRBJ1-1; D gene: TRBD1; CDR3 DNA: TGCAGCGTTGGACAGGGGAGCGTGGTCGGCACTGAAGCTTTCTTT; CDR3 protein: CSVGQGSVVGTEAFF
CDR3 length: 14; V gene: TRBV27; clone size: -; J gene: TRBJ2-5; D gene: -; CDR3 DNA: TGTGCCAGCAGTTTCCTCCAGAACCAAGAGACCCAGTACTTC; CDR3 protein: CASSFLQNQETQYF
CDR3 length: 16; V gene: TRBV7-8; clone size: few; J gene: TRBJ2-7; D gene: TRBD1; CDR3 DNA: TGTGCCAGCAGCTTAGCTTGGGGACAGGGGGCCAACGAGCAGTACTTC; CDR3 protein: CASSLAWGQGANEQYF
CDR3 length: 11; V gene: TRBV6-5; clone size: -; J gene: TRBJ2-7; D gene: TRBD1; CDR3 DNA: TGTGCCAGCGGACAGGGCTACGAGCAGTACTTC; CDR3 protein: CASGQGYEQYF